The clone carrying this TCR beta chain was detected a few times. The data derive from a study of T-cell memory formation after mild COVID-19. The V end lost 0 bases, the J end lost 4 bases, and 22 bases lay between the germline ends. Germline CDR1 reads KGHSH; CDR2 reads LQKENI. CDR3 size: 18 residues. Using constant-segment primers, 5'RACE produced TCR alpha and TCR beta cDNA libraries carrying sample barcodes and UMIs. TCRdb re-derived calls from the 5' RACE reads in MiXCR, one entry per CDR3 protein. The sample has around 470,000 distinct CDR3 sequences; 20% are singletons. The gene calls are TRBV18 and TRBJ2-7; D may match TRBD1 or TRBD2 (5 bases each). The origin of this receptor is an adult woman who had mild COVID-19 (a few samples of this study predate the infection). Cell type and time point are not known. The sample was PBMCs or a T cell subset sorted from them (not recorded which). In DNA, the CDR3 is TGTGCCAGCTCACCACCGGTTAGTCTGGCAGGGACCGAGTACGAGCAGTACTTC. Translating gives CASSPPVSLAGTEYEQYF.